The source of this T cell receptor beta chain is a study of blood T cell repertoires in COVID-19. For the study at large: Acute and convalescent COVID-19 specimens originated in the United States, Italy and Spain. The analysed material was cDNA or gDNA that came from T cells, B-cell-depleted T cells, or PBMCs.

Per the authors' pipeline: Reference gene primer amplification in the assay estimated nucleated cell counts. Assay used: immunoSEQ multiplex PCR; TCRdb lists only in-frame clones, some missing. V and J calls and clone size are as listed in that table; D and trimming were resolved from the DNA. The sample lists thousands of clones, around 79% occurring once. The CDR3 spans 14 residues. Germline V gives CDR1 LNHDA, CDR2 SQIVND (reference sequence). Deletions cut 1 base from V and 0 bases from J, with 7 bases between. The chain is built from TRBV19 and TRBJ2-7; perhaps TRBD2 as D (6 bases). Input material: peripheral blood. The clonotype was recovered from a human donor in a cohort sampled during active COVID-19. The CDR3 coding sequence is TGTGCCAGTAGTATAGGACTAGACTCCTACGAGCAGTACTTC. Its translation is CASSIGLDSYEQYF.